A selection of T cell receptor beta chains follows, all from one sample in a study of beta chain features in type 1 diabetes. TCRdb keeps only in-frame clones here, not all; method: immunoSEQ multiplex PCR. This sample has fewer than 450,000 clones, with 13% found just once. Input material: naive CD4+ T cells from blood. Every receptor here comes from a woman aged 18-29 years with type 1 diabetes. The CDR3 runs from the conserved cysteine through the conserved F or W. The D gene is left open where the match is weak. A clone size is listed for some rows: how often the clone was seen (once, few, many), or a class if it is expanded.

d_gene,v_gene,j_gene,abundance,CDR3aa,CDR3nt
NA,TRBV7-3,TRBJ2-7,few,CASSPLCQTYEQYF,TGTGCCAGCAGCCCTCTTTGCCAGACCTACGAGCAGTACTTC
NA,TRBV30,TRBJ1-5,few,CAWSVLEGQPQHF,TGTGCCTGGAGTGTACTGGAGGGTCAGCCCCAGCATTTT
TRBD2,TRBV30,TRBJ2-5,NA,CAWSVMRGRVGQETQYF,TGTGCCTGGAGTGTAATGCGGGGGAGGGTTGGGCAAGAGACCCAGTACTTC
NA,TRBV20-1,TRBJ2-1,NA,CSAAPGLEQFF,TGCAGTGCTGCTCCGGGACTTGAGCAGTTCTTC
TRBD2,TRBV10-2,TRBJ2-1,few,CASSEHSGWLAGGREDEQFF,TGCGCCAGCAGTGAGCACAGTGGGTGGCTAGCGGGAGGGAGAGAGGATGAGCAGTTCTTC
NA,TRBV7-3,TRBJ2-3,few,CASSLVAGTDTQYF,TGTGCCAGCAGCTTAGTGGCTGGCACAGATACGCAGTATTTT
NA,TRBV5-5,TRBJ1-1,NA,CASSSRDGTEAFF,TGTGCCAGCAGCTCCAGGGATGGCACTGAAGCTTTCTTT
NA,TRBV15,TRBJ2-2,NA,CATSRDPRTGELFF,TGTGCCACCAGCAGAGATCCTCGTACCGGGGAGCTGTTTTTT
NA,TRBV28,TRBJ2-5,NA,CASRGGVQETQYF,TGTGCCAGCAGGGGGGGAGTTCAAGAGACCCAGTACTTC
NA,TRBV19,TRBJ2-2,few,CASKPTGRYTGELFF,TGTGCCAGTAAACCGACAGGGAGGTACACCGGGGAGCTGTTTTTT
NA,TRBV7-2,TRBJ1-1,few,CASSLNLRNTEAFF,TGTGCCAGCAGCTTAAACCTAAGGAACACTGAAGCTTTCTTT
NA,TRBV5-8,TRBJ2-2,few,CASSRGTVNTGELFF,TGTGCCAGCAGCCGCGGGACAGTGAACACCGGGGAGCTGTTTTTT
TRBD1,TRBV2,TRBJ1-5,NA,CASSTGTGSNQPQHF,TGTGCCAGCAGCACCGGGACAGGGAGCAATCAGCCCCAGCATTTT
TRBD2,TRBV9,TRBJ2-5,few,CASSANSGRGWETQYF,TGTGCCAGCAGCGCCAATAGCGGGAGAGGTTGGGAGACCCAGTACTTC
TRBD2,TRBV6-5,TRBJ2-3,NA,CASSYSAGVADTQYF,TGTGCCAGCAGTTACTCAGCGGGAGTAGCAGATACGCAGTATTTT
TRBD2,TRBV30,TRBJ2-1,few,CAWTSGPYNEQFF,TGTGCCTGGACTAGCGGGCCCTACAATGAGCAGTTCTTC
TRBD1,TRBV27,TRBJ2-3,NA,CASSLTGADTQYF,TGTGCCAGCAGCTTAACAGGGGCAGATACGCAGTATTTT
TRBD2,TRBV5-1,TRBJ2-3,NA,CASSPPLAGGPDTQYF,TGCGCCAGCAGCCCGCCGCTAGCGGGAGGGCCAGATACGCAGTATTTT
TRBD2,TRBV7-8,TRBJ2-5,few,CASSLVDGGREETQYF,TGTGCCAGCAGCTTAGTCGACGGCGGGAGAGAAGAGACCCAGTACTTC
TRBD2,TRBV7-2,TRBJ2-4,NA,CASSRTGLAGGWDIQYF,TGTGCCAGCAGCCGGACGGGACTAGCGGGAGGCTGGGACATTCAGTACTTC
NA,TRBV6-6,TRBJ2-7,few,CASSLPETYEQYF,TGTGCCAGCAGTTTACCTGAGACCTACGAGCAGTACTTC
TRBD1,TRBV9,TRBJ2-6,few,CASSAGQGMNGANVLTF,TGTGCCAGCAGCGCGGGACAGGGGATGAATGGGGCCAACGTCCTGACTTTC
TRBD1,TRBV6-5,TRBJ2-2,NA,CASMWQGVSGELFF,TGTGCCAGCATGTGGCAGGGGGTCTCCGGGGAGCTGTTTTTT
TRBD1,TRBV5-1,TRBJ2-5,NA,CASSLVRTGRETQYF,TGCGCCAGCAGCTTGGTACGGACAGGGCGAGAGACCCAGTACTTC
TRBD1,TRBV20-1,TRBJ2-1,few,CSALGRQGGFF,TGCAGTGCCCTTGGGAGACAGGGCGGGTTCTTC
NA,TRBV10-3,TRBJ2-7,few,CAISGRDTSGEQYF,TGTGCCATCAGTGGCCGGGACACGTCGGGCGAGCAGTACTTC
NA,TRBV11-2,TRBJ2-1,few,CASSPGGEQFF,TGTGCCAGCAGCCCCGGGGGTGAGCAGTTCTTC
NA,TRBV30,TRBJ2-7,NA,CAWSGGEDYEQYF,TGTGCCTGGAGTGGCGGGGAAGACTACGAGCAGTACTTC
TRBD1,TRBV29-1,TRBJ2-1,few,CSVEWGTGFTYNEQFF,TGCAGCGTTGAATGGGGGACAGGGTTTACCTACAATGAGCAGTTCTTC
NA,TRBV27,TRBJ2-3,NA,CASSRQGTDTQYF,TGTGCCAGCAGTCGGCAGGGCACAGATACGCAGTATTTT
NA,TRBV7-7,TRBJ2-1,NA,CASSLDSGNEQFF,TGTGCCAGCAGCTTAGACAGTGGCAATGAGCAGTTCTTC
NA,TRBV28,TRBJ1-1,NA,CASRPPAGNTEAFF,TGTGCCAGCAGACCCCCGGCAGGGAACACTGAAGCTTTCTTT
NA,TRBV13,TRBJ1-1,NA,CASSFRGTTEAFF,TGTGCCAGCAGCTTCCGAGGCACTACTGAAGCTTTCTTT
TRBD2,TRBV9,TRBJ2-1,few,CASSVDSSGSDEQFF,TGTGCCAGCAGCGTAGATTCTAGCGGGAGTGATGAGCAGTTCTTC
NA,TRBV7-2,TRBJ2-1,few,CASSLGLRYNEQFF,TGTGCCAGCAGCTTAGGGTTGCGGTACAATGAGCAGTTCTTC
NA,TRBV27,TRBJ2-7,few,CASRRRGYEQYF,TGTGCCAGCAGACGCCGGGGCTACGAGCAGTACTTC
TRBD2,TRBV7-6,TRBJ2-3,NA,CASSFGVAGGPPTDTQYF,TGTGCCAGCAGCTTCGGAGTAGCGGGAGGACCCCCCACAGATACGCAGTATTTT
NA,TRBV19,TRBJ1-2,NA,CASTEARLNYGYTF,TGTGCCAGTACGGAGGCAAGGCTTAACTATGGCTACACCTTC
TRBD1,TRBV6-1,TRBJ2-1,few,CASKGQGATEQFF,TGTGCCAGCAAAGGACAGGGGGCGACGGAGCAGTTCTTC
TRBD1,TRBV6-6,TRBJ2-7,NA,CASSGTGKSYEQYF,TGTGCCAGCAGCGGGACAGGGAAATCCTACGAGCAGTACTTC
NA,TRBV11-2,TRBJ1-5,NA,CASSLVIGQPQHF,TGTGCCAGCAGCTTAGTTATCGGTCAGCCCCAGCATTTT
TRBD2,TRBV16,TRBJ2-7,few,CASSHASGSGEQYF,TGTGCCAGCAGCCATGCTAGCGGGTCCGGGGAGCAGTACTTC
NA,TRBV5-1,TRBJ2-2,few,CASSLVAGSNTGELFF,TGCGCCAGCAGCTTGGTGGCGGGGTCGAACACCGGGGAGCTGTTTTTT
NA,TRBV5-1,TRBJ1-1,NA,CASSLEVGGVEAFF,TGCGCCAGCAGCTTGGAGGTCGGCGGGGTGGAGGCTTTCTTT